The rows below give T cell receptor beta chains drawn from one sample of a study of cytomegalovirus exposure and HLA in healthy donors. Sequenced by immunoSEQ multiplex PCR; TCRdb stores in-frame clones only, minus some. Of around 200,000 clones in the sample, 80% to 85% were seen once. The sequenced sample was PBMCs. Receptors were obtained from a woman aged 25 to 39 in good health and CMV-seronegative. Both conserved end residues are part of each CDR3. The D gene is left open where the match is weak. A clone size is listed for some rows: how often the clone was seen (once, few, many), or a class if it is expanded.

CDR3 DNA | CDR3 protein | V gene | D gene | clone size | J gene
TGTGCCTGGAGGGGGGGACAGCGGGATGAGCAGTTCTTC | CAWRGGQRDEQFF | TRBV30 | - | - | TRBJ2-1
TGTGCCTGGGGGTGGGCCACTGAAGCTTTCTTT | CAWGWATEAFF | TRBV30 | - | - | TRBJ1-1
TGTGCCAGCAGTTACCGCCGGGGGGGAGGCAATGAGCAGTTCTTC | CASSYRRGGGNEQFF | TRBV6-5 | TRBD2 | - | TRBJ2-1
TGTGCCAGCAGTTTACCCTTAACAACCTACGAGCAGTACTTC | CASSLPLTTYEQYF | TRBV28 | - | - | TRBJ2-7
TGCGCCAGCAGCTTTACAGGGGCGGATGGCTACACCTTC | CASSFTGADGYTF | TRBV5-1 | TRBD1 | - | TRBJ1-2
TGTGCCATCAGTGAGTCGGGGGCCTCCGGCTACACCTTC | CAISESGASGYTF | TRBV10-3 | - | - | TRBJ1-2
TGTGCCAGCAGTCTAGTCCCGGGACAGCACAATGAGCAGTTCTTC | CASSLVPGQHNEQFF | TRBV6-6 | TRBD1 | - | TRBJ2-1
TGTGCCAGCAGCACAAACAGGGGCCCTAACGAGCAGTACTTC | CASSTNRGPNEQYF | TRBV9 | TRBD1 | - | TRBJ2-7
TGTGCCAGAAGCTCGGGGTGTTGGGGGGACTATGGCTACACCTTC | CARSSGCWGDYGYTF | TRBV5-3 | - | - | TRBJ1-2
TGTGCCAGCAACGGAGCAGGGGGGCAGGACGGGGAGCTGTTTTTT | CASNGAGGQDGELFF | TRBV27 | - | - | TRBJ2-2
TGTGCCAGCAGCTTAGACGGTCCCTACGAGCAGTACTTC | CASSLDGPYEQYF | TRBV11-2 | - | - | TRBJ2-7
TGCGCCAGCAGCCCAGGACAGGGCTCTGGAAACACCATATATTTT | CASSPGQGSGNTIYF | TRBV5-1 | TRBD1 | - | TRBJ1-3
TGTGCCAGCAGCGAGACAGGGGTAGCAGAGACCCAGTACTTC | CASSETGVAETQYF | TRBV11-3 | TRBD1 | - | TRBJ2-5
TGCGCCAGCAGCTTGCTATCTGGAAACACCATATATTTT | CASSLLSGNTIYF | TRBV5-1 | - | - | TRBJ1-3
TGTGCCAGCTCAGCAGGGGTGGAAGAGACCCAGTACTTC | CASSAGVEETQYF | TRBV18 | - | once | TRBJ2-5
TGTGCCTGGAGTGGGCAGGCCAATCAGTACTTC | CAWSGQANQYF | TRBV30 | - | - | TRBJ2-4
TGTGCCAGCAGCTTGATCCTAGCCTCCACAGATACGCAGTATTTT | CASSLILASTDTQYF | TRBV5-6 | - | once | TRBJ2-3
TGTGCCAGTAGTACCCATACACAGGGGTTGAATTCACCCCTCCACTTT | CASSTHTQGLNSPLHF | TRBV19 | TRBD1 | - | TRBJ1-6
TGTGCCAGCAGTGAGAACAGGGGAGCTCAGCCCCAGCATTTT | CASSENRGAQPQHF | TRBV6-1 | TRBD1 | - | TRBJ1-5
TGTGCCAGCAGCCTCCACCAGGGTGACTATGGCTACACCTTC | CASSLHQGDYGYTF | TRBV28 | - | - | TRBJ1-2
TGCGCCAGCAGCTCGTTATCCGGTGGTAGCGGGGGGGCTAATGAGCAGTTCTTC | CASSSLSGGSGGANEQFF | TRBV5-1 | TRBD2 | - | TRBJ2-1
TGTGCCTGGAGTGGCGGACAGGTCGGTTGGAATTCACCCCTCCACTTT | CAWSGGQVGWNSPLHF | TRBV30 | TRBD1 | - | TRBJ1-6
TGTGCCAGTAGCTTTAGGACAGGGTTGAACGAGCAGTACTTC | CASSFRTGLNEQYF | TRBV19 | TRBD1 | - | TRBJ2-7
TGTGCCAGTAGTCTCGCGCAGGGGGTGAGGCAGTACTTC | CASSLAQGVRQYF | TRBV19 | TRBD1 | - | TRBJ2-7
TGTGCCAGCAGCTTAGGGGCGGTCAGGGGAGATACGCAGTATTTT | CASSLGAVRGDTQYF | TRBV7-6 | - | few | TRBJ2-3
TGTGCCAGCAGCCCGCCGGGGGCGGGAGGACGTGAGCAGTACTTC | CASSPPGAGGREQYF | TRBV2 | TRBD2 | once | TRBJ2-7
TGTGCCAGCAGCTTAGATTCGCCCGACTCCGAGCAGTACTTC | CASSLDSPDSEQYF | TRBV11-2 | - | - | TRBJ2-7
TGCAGCGGCGGACAGGGGCGTGGTGAGCAGTACTTC | CSGGQGRGEQYF | TRBV29-1 | TRBD1 | - | TRBJ2-7
TGTGCCATCAGTGAGTTGGGGGGGCTAGGTCGCACAGATACGCAGTATTTT | CAISELGGLGRTDTQYF | TRBV10-3 | - | - | TRBJ2-3
TGCGCCAGCAGCCAAGGCAGGGCGGATGAAAAACTGTTTTTT | CASSQGRADEKLFF | TRBV4-1 | - | - | TRBJ1-4
TGTGCCAGCAGCTTAGGCCCACCTAGCGGGAGGGGTCAAGAGACCCAGTACTTC | CASSLGPPSGRGQETQYF | TRBV7-2 | TRBD2 | - | TRBJ2-5
TGCAGCGTAGCCCCGACTAGCGGGGGTTACAATGAGCAGTTCTTC | CSVAPTSGGYNEQFF | TRBV29-1 | TRBD2 | - | TRBJ2-1
TGTGCCTGGGGAGGAGACAGGGGGCGTTCCACCGGGGAGCTGTTTTTT | CAWGGDRGRSTGELFF | TRBV30 | TRBD1 | - | TRBJ2-2
TGTGCCAGCAGCCCTAATGGAGGGCGCTCCGACACTGAAGCTTTCTTT | CASSPNGGRSDTEAFF | TRBV4-2 | - | - | TRBJ1-1
TGTGCCAGCAGTCTAGGCAGAACTAACTACGAGCAGTACTTC | CASSLGRTNYEQYF | TRBV6-1 | - | - | TRBJ2-7
TGTGCCAGCAGCTTACAGCGGGTAACCTACGAGCAGTACTTC | CASSLQRVTYEQYF | TRBV7-9 | - | few | TRBJ2-7